A single sample is the source of the 13 T cell receptor beta chains below, sequenced in a study of blood T cell repertoires in COVID-19. Sequencing used immunoSEQ multiplex PCR; TCRdb keeps in-frame clones, though not all of them. The repertoire holds about 15,000 clones, with around nine tenths as singletons. The sample comprised peripheral blood. These receptors came from a man aged 60 to 69 with active COVID-19.

This chain uses TRBV3-1 (or the pseudogene TRBV3-2) with TRBJ2-2, with TRBD1 as a possible D gene (6 bases). CDR3 length equals 16 residues. Trimming took 4 bases from V and 1 from J, leaving 13 bases between them. The germline gives CDR1 LGHDT, CDR2 YNNKEL (reference sequence). CDR3 DNA: TGTGCCAGCAGCCTCTCGGGGACAATGAACACCGGGGAGCTGTTTTTT. Its translation: CASSLSGTMNTGELFF.

The chain carries TRBV9 and TRBJ1-4; D is unresolved. Germline V gene sequence: CDR1 SGDLS, CDR2 YYNGEE. Trimming took 3 bases from V and 7 from J, leaving 7 bases between them. This CDR3 region has 12 residues. CDR3 sequence (DNA): TGTGCCAGCAGCGGGCAAAGTGAAAAACTGTTTTTT. It is translated as CASSGQSEKLFF.

The rearrangement uses TRBV27 and TRBJ2-3, with D possibly matching TRBD1 (5 bases). Germline loops: CDR1 MNHEY, CDR2 SMNVEV (reference sequence). The CDR3 contains 14 residues. V lost 2 bases and J lost 2, with 8 bases in between. This CDR3 is CASSLGAATDTQYF. The CDR3 nucleotides read TGTGCCAGCAGTTTAGGGGCGGCCACAGATACGCAGTATTTT.

The chain has TRBV6-1 and TRBJ2-5; D possibly corresponds to TRBD1 (6 bases). V dropped 3 bases and J dropped 6 bases, with 11 bases sitting between them. The germline gives CDR1 MNHNS, CDR2 SASEGT. This CDR3 region has 13 residues. CDR3 nucleotides: TGTGCCAGCAGTGAGTCAGGGGTGAAGACCCAGTACTTC. It is translated as CASSESGVKTQYF.

In DNA form, the CDR3 reads TGTGCCAGCAGCCCAAAACGGAGGGTGAACACTGAAGCTTTCTTT. Amino acid sequence: CASSPKRRVNTEAFF. The gene calls are TRBV7-9 and TRBJ1-1; no firm D call. The CDR3 loop spans 15 amino acids. Germline V gene lookup returns CDR1 SEHNR and CDR2 FQNEAQ (reference sequence). V was trimmed by 5 bases and J by 0 bases, leaving 13 bases between them.

V is TRBV6-8 and J is TRBJ1-6; 8 bases agree with TRBD1. Germline V gives CDR1 MNHGY, CDR2 SAAAGT. Germline trimming cut 6 bases from V and 7 bases from J; bases unmatched to any gene: 11. The CDR3 runs 16 residues. CDR3 sequence reads: CASSTRDRRLNSPLHF. CDR3 sequence (DNA): TGTGCCAGCAGCACCCGGGACAGGAGACTAAATTCACCCCTCCACTTT.

The chain couples TRBV9 to TRBJ2-3, with D maybe TRBD1 (8 bases). CDR1 is SGDLS and CDR2 is YYNGEE in the germline V gene. The germline V and J ends were trimmed by 3 bases and 3 bases, with 17 bases remaining between them. This CDR3 comprises 16 residues. Here the CDR3 DNA reads TGTGCCAGCAGCGCTGGGGGGGACAGGTGGACAGATACGCAGTATTTT. Its translation: CASSAGGDRWTDTQYF.

The chain recombines TRBV7-9 with TRBJ2-1; 7 nucleotides match TRBD2. The J segment lost 13 bases and the V segment lost 5 bases, leaving 5 bases of the junction unmatched. Germline V gives CDR1 SEHNR, CDR2 FQNEAQ (reference sequence). The CDR3 spans 11 residues. CDR3 protein: CASSPGGGQFF. In DNA form, the CDR3 reads TGTGCCAGCAGCCCGGGAGGAGGTCAGTTCTTC.

The chain is built from TRBV10-1 and TRBJ2-3; D not resolved. Germline V CDR1 and CDR2: WNHNN, SYGVQD (reference sequence). This CDR3 has 13 residues. The V gene lost 3 bases and the J gene lost 2 bases, with 6 bases spanning the gap. CDR3 sequence: CASSDQVTDTQYF. The CDR3 bases are TGCGCCAGCAGTGATCAGGTCACAGATACGCAGTATTTT.

The genes are TRBV12-3 or TRBV12-4 and TRBJ2-5; 7 bases fit TRBD1. V was pared by 4 bases and J by 5 bases, with 4 bases of the junction left unmatched. This CDR3 comprises 13 residues. CDR3 amino acids: CASSYRGRETQYF. In DNA, the CDR3 is TGTGCCAGCAGTTACAGGGGCCGGGAGACCCAGTACTTC.

The V call is TRBV3-1 (or the pseudogene TRBV3-2), the J call TRBJ1-5; D is possibly TRBD1 (6 bases). Germline values: CDR1 LGHDT, CDR2 YNNKEL (reference sequence). The CDR3 has 15 residues. Trimming removed 2 bases at V and 5 bases at J, with 13 bases between. CDR3 sequence: CASSQIPGDHQPQHF. Written as DNA, the CDR3 is TGTGCCAGCAGCCAAATACCAGGGGATCATCAGCCCCAGCATTTT.

This clone was picked up one time. The chain employs TRBV7-6 and TRBJ2-1, with 10 bases matching TRBD1. Germline V gene lookup returns CDR1 SGHVS and CDR2 FNYEAQ. Germline trimming cut 5 bases from V and 7 bases from J; bases unmatched to any gene: 8. The CDR3 extends over 15 amino acids. Written as DNA, the CDR3 is TGTGCCAGCAGCGGCGGGACAGGGGTTTTAAATGAGCAGTTCTTC. Its protein is CASSGGTGVLNEQFF.

This chain connects TRBV6-4 to TRBJ1-5, with D perhaps matching TRBD1 (5 bases). Per the germline V gene, CDR1 is MRHNA and CDR2 is SNTAGT. Trimming took off 3 bases at V and 2 bases at J, with 14 bases between the two ends. The CDR3 extends over 16 amino acids. The DNA for the CDR3 is TGTGCCAGCAGTGAACGGGACGGGGAGGGCAATCAGCCCCAGCATTTT. Translating it yields CASSERDGEGNQPQHF.